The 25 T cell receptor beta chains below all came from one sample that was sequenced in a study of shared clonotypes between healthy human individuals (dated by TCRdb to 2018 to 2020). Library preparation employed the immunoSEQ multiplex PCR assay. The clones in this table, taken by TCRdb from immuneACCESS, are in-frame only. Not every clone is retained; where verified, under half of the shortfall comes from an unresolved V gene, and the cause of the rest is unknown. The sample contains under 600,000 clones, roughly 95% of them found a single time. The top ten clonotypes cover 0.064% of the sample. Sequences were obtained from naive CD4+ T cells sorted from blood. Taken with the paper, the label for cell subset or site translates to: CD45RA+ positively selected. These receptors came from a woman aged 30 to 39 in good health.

The CDR3 DNA reads TGTGCCAGCAGTTCCCCCCTCCGGGACAGGTGGTTACATTTT. It codes for CASSSPLRDRWLHF. The gene calls are TRBV27 and TRBJ1-5, with TRBD1 matching over 8 bases. This CDR3 comprises 14 residues. J was trimmed by 16 bases and V by 4 bases; bases with no gene match: 15. The germline gives CDR1 MNHEY, CDR2 SMNVEV (reference sequence).

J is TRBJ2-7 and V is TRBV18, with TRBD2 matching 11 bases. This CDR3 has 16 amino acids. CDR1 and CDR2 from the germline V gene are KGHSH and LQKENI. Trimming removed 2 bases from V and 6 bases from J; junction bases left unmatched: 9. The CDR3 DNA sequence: TGTGCCAGCTCACCAAGACTAGCGGGAATAGGTACCGAGCAGTACTTC. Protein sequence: CASSPRLAGIGTEQYF.

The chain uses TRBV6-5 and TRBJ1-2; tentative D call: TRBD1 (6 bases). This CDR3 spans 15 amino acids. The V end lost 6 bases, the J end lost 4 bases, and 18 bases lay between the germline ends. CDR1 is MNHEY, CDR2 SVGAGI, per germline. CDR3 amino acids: CASRPGGATIYGYTF. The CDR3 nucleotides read TGTGCCAGCAGGCCGGGGGGCGCAACCATCTATGGCTACACCTTC.

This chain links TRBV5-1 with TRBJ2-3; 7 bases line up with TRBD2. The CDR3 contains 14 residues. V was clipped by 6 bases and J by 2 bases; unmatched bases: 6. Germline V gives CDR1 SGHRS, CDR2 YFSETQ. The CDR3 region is CASNRGLPTDTQYF. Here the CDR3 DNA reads TGCGCCAGCAACCGGGGACTACCCACAGATACGCAGTATTTT.

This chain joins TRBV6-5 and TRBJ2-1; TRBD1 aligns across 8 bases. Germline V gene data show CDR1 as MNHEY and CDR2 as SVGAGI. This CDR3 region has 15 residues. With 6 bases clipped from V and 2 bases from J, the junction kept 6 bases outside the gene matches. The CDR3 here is CASSRTGNPYNEQFF. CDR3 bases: TGTGCCAGCAGCCGGACAGGGAACCCCTACAATGAGCAGTTCTTC.

The DNA of the CDR3 is TGTGCCAGTAGCGGAACAGGGGAGAAACTGTTTTTT. It specifies CASSGTGEKLFF. The chain links TRBV19 to TRBJ1-4; the match to TRBD1 covers 7 bases. The CDR3 totals 12 residues. V shed 6 bases and J 11 bases; nucleotides not matched to a gene: 6. In germline, CDR1 is LNHDA, CDR2 SQIVND (reference sequence).

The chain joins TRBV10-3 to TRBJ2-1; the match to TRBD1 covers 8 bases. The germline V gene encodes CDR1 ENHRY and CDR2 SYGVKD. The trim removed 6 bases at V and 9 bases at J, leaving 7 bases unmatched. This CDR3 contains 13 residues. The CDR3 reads CAIRTGEPTEQFF. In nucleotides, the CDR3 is TGTGCCATCAGGACAGGGGAGCCTACTGAGCAGTTCTTC.

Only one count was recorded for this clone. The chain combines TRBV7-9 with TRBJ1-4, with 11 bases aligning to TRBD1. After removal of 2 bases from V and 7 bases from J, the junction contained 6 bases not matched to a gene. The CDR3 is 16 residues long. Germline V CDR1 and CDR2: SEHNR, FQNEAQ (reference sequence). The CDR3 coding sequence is TGTGCCAGCAGCTTACCGGACAGGGGGCAGAGTGAAAAACTGTTTTTT. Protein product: CASSLPDRGQSEKLFF.

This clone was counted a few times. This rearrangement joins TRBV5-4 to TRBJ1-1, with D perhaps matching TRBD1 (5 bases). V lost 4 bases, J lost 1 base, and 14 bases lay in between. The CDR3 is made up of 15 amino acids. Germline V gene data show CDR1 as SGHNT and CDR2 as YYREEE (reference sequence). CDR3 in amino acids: CASSLEAGRNTEAFF. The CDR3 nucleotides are TGTGCCAGCAGCCTCGAGGCAGGGAGGAACACTGAAGCTTTCTTT.

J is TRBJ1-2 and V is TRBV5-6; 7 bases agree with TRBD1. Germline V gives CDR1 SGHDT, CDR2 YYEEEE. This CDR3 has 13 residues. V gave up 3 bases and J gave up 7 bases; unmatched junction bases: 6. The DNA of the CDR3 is TGTGCCAGCAGCTGGGCGACAGGGCCTGGCTACACCTTC. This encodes CASSWATGPGYTF.

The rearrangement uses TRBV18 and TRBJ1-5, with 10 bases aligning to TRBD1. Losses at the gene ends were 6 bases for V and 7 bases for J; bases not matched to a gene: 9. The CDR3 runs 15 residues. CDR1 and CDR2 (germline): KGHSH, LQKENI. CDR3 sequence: CASSELTGGEQPQHF. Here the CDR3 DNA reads TGTGCCAGCTCCGAACTGACAGGGGGCGAACAGCCCCAGCATTTT.

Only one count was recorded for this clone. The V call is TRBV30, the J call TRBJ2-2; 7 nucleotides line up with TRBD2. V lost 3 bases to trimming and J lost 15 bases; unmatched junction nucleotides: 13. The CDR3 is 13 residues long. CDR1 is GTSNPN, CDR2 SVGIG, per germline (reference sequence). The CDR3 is CAWSDRDLGGLFF. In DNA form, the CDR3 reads TGTGCCTGGAGCGATCGGGACCTCGGGGGGTTGTTTTTT. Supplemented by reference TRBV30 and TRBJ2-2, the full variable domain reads SQTIHQWPATLVQPVGSPLSLECTVEGTSNPNLYWYRQAAGRGLQLLFYSVGIGQISSEVPQNLSASRPQDRQFILSSKKLLLSDSGFYLCAWSDRDLGGLFFGEGSRLTVL.

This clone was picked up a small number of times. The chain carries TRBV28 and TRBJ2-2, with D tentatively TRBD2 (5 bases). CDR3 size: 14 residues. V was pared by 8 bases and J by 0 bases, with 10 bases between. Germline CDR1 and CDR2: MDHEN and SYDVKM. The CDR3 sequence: CASSSGTNTGELFF. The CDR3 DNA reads TGTGCCAGCTCATCGGGAACGAACACCGGGGAGCTGTTTTTT.

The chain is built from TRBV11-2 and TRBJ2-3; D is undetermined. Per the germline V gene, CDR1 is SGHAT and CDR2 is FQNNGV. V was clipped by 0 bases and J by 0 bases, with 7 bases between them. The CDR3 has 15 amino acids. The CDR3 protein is CASSLDPRSTDTQYF. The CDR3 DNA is TGTGCCAGCAGCTTAGATCCCAGGAGCACAGATACGCAGTATTTT.

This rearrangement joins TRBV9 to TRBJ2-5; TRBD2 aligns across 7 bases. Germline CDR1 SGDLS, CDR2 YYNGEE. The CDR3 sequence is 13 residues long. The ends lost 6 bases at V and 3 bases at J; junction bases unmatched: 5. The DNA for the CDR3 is TGTGCCAGCAACGACGCGGGAGAAGAGACCCAGTACTTC. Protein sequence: CASNDAGEETQYF.

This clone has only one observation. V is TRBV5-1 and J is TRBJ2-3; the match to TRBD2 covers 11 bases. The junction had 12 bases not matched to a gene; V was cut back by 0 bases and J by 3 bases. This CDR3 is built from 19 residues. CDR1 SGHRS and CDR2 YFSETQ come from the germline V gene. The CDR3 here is CASSLGSSGRAGETDTQYF. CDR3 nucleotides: TGCGCCAGCAGCTTGGGAAGTAGCGGGAGGGCCGGCGAGACAGATACGCAGTATTTT. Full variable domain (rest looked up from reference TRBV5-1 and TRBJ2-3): KAGVTQTPRYLIKTRGQQVTLSCSPISGHRSVSWYQQTPGQGLQFLFEYFSETQRNKGNFPGRFSGRQFSNSRSEMNVSTLELGDSALYLCASSLGSSGRAGETDTQYFGPGTRLTVL.

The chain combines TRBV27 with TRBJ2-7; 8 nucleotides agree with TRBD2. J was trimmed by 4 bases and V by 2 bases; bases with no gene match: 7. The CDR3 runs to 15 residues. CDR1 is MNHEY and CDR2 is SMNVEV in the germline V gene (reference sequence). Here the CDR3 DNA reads TGTGCCAGCAGTTTAGAGCGGGAGTTTACGTACGAGCAGTACTTC. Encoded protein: CASSLEREFTYEQYF.

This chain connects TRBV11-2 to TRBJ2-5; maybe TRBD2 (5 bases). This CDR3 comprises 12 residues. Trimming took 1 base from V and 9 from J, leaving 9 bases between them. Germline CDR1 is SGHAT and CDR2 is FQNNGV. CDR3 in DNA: TGTGCCAGCAGCTTAGGGAGGCGGGCCCAGTACTTC. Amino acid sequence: CASSLGRRAQYF.

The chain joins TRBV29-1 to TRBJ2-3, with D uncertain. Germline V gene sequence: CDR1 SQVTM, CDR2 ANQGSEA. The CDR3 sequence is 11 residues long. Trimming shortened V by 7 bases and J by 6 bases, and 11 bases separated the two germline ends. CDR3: CSARLHDTQYF. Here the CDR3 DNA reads TGCAGCGCGCGTCTCCATGATACGCAGTATTTT.

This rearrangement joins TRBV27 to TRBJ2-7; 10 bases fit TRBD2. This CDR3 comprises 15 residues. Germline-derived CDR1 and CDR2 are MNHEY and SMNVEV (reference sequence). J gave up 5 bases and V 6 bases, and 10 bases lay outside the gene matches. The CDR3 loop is CASRKRAGGIDEQYF. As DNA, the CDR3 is TGTGCCAGCAGGAAAAGAGCGGGAGGGATCGACGAGCAGTACTTC.

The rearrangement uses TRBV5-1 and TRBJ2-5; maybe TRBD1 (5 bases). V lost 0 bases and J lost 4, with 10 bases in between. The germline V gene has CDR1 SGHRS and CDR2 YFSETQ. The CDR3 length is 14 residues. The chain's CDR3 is CASSLATGVETQYF. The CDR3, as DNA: TGCGCCAGCAGCTTGGCCACAGGTGTAGAGACCCAGTACTTC.

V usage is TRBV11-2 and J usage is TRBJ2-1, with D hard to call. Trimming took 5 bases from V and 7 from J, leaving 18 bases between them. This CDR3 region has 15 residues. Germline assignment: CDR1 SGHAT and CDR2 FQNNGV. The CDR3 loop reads CASSPGLVPGNEQFF. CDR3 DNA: TGTGCCAGCAGCCCGGGCCTAGTCCCCGGGAATGAGCAGTTCTTC.

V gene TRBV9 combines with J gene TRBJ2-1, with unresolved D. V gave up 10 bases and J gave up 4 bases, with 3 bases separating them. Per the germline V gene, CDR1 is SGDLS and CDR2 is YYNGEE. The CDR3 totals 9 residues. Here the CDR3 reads CAGYNEQFF. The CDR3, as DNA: TGTGCCGGGTACAATGAGCAGTTCTTC.

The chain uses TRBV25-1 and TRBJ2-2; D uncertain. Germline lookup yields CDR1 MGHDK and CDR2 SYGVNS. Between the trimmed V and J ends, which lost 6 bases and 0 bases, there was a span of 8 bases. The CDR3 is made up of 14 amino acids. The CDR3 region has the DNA TGTGCCAGCAGGACGGCCTCGAACACCGGGGAGCTGTTTTTT. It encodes CASRTASNTGELFF. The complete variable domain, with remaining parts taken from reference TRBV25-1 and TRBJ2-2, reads EADIYQTPRYLVIGTGKKITLECSQTMGHDKMYWYQQDPGMELHLIHYSYGVNSTEKGDLSSESTVSRIRTEHFPLTLESARPSHTSQYLCASRTASNTGELFFGEGSRLTVL.

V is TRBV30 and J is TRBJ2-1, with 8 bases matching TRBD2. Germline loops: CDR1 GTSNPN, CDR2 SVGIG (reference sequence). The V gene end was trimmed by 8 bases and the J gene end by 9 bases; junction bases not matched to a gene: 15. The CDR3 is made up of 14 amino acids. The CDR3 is CALSGKGHPGEQFF. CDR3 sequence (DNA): TGTGCCCTTAGCGGGAAGGGTCATCCTGGTGAGCAGTTCTTC.